One and the same sample provided the 28 T cell receptor beta chains below, sequenced in a study of tumor-infiltrating lymphocytes in primary liver carcinoma. TCR beta cDNA came from roughly 0.45 ug total RNA, primed with a constant-region primer. Researchers made the TCR beta libraries by running three nested multiplex PCR rounds with slightly modified ARM-PCR. Primers for the first two PCR rounds were TRBV1-TRBV30 forward primers and a C-beta reverse primer (roughly 10 cycles per round). TCRdb reprocessed the multiplex PCR reads via MiXCR and lists one record per CDR3 protein. The sample carries around 190,000 distinct CDR3 sequences, around four fifths recorded once. Co-extracting RNA and DNA was done with about 18-33 mg of unsorted bulk tissue as input. Source material: tumor tissue from primary liver carcinoma. The receptors originated from a middle-aged man with primary liver carcinoma and hepatitis B virus infection.

To note about this clonotype: Since no conserved phenylalanine or tryptophan closes the CDR3, a read error is the likely cause. J is TRBJ2-2 and V is TRBV5-4; 7 bases map to TRBD2. Germline V gene lookup returns CDR1 SGHNT and CDR2 YYREEE (reference sequence). There are 15 residues in the CDR3. The CDR3 DNA is TGTGCCAGCAGCTCGACTAGCATGAACACCGTGGAGCTGTTTTAT. Its protein product is CASSSTSMNTVELFY.

The chain is built from TRBV5-4 and TRBJ2-1; the match to TRBD2 covers 7 bases. V gave up 6 bases and J gave up 0 bases; unmatched junction bases: 9. The CDR3 has 16 amino acids. Germline V gene data show CDR1 as SGHNT and CDR2 as YYREEE (reference sequence). The CDR3 spells CASIGLVASSYNEQFF. DNA for the CDR3: TGTGCCAGCATCGGACTAGTGGCAAGCTCCTACAATGAGCAGTTCTTC. Variable domain in full (rest from reference TRBV5-4 and TRBJ2-1): ETGVTQSPTHLIKTRGQQVTLRCSSQSGHNTVSWYQQALGQGPQFIFQYYREEENGRGNFPPRFSGLQFPNYSSELNVNALELDDSALYLCASIGLVASSYNEQFFGPGTRLTVL.

As to this clonotype: One end of the junction varies from germline; a read error may be responsible. The chain uses TRBV5-4 and TRBJ2-3; a weak D match, TRBD2 (5 bases). Germline V CDR1 and CDR2: SGHNT, YYREEE (reference sequence). There are 14 residues in the CDR3. This chain's CDR3 is CVSSPTSSTDTQYF. The CDR3 bases are TGTGTCAGCAGCCCGACGTCTAGCACAGATACGCAATATTTT.

Points on this clonotype: This may be a read error: a much more frequent sequence differs by one nucleotide. The chain employs TRBV28 and TRBJ1-1; D not resolved. Trimming left V 2 bases short and J 4 bases short, with 11 bases between. CDR1 is MDHEN, CDR2 SYDVKM, per germline. The CDR3 length is 14 residues. CDR3 residues: CASSLGQKITEAFF. The CDR3 DNA follows: TGTGCCAGCAGTTTAGGGCAGAAGATCACTGAAGCTTTCTTT.

As regards this clonotype: Germline is not matched at one junction end, which may reflect a read error. The J gene is TRBJ2-2, the V gene TRBV6-5, with 7 bases matching TRBD1. CDR1 and CDR2 (germline): MNHEY, SVGAGI. The CDR3 runs 15 residues. The CDR3 DNA reads TGTGCCAGTAGTTTCCGACTACAGGGGCCCGGGGAGCTGTTTTTT. Protein: CASSFRLQGPGELFF.

A note on this clonotype: One junction end does not reproduce the germline sequence, and a read error may be involved. This chain connects TRBV6-7 to TRBJ2-5, with D possibly being TRBD2 (5 bases). TRBV6-7 counts as an open reading frame of uncertain function. The CDR3 has 16 residues. The DNA of the CDR3 is TGTGCCGGCAGTTACTTCGATAATGCGGGCGTCGAGACCCAGTACTTC. This gives the protein CAGSYFDNAGVETQYF.

This clonotype turned up a few times. A much larger clone lies one base from this, so it may be a read error. The chain recombines TRBV28 with TRBJ2-1; possibly TRBD2 for D (5 bases). This CDR3 spans 11 amino acids. Germline values: CDR1 MDHEN, CDR2 SYDVKM. CDR3 nucleotide sequence: TGTACCAGCGGAGTCAGGAATGAGCAGTTCTTC. Translating it yields CTSGVRNEQFF.

DNA of the CDR3: TGTGCCAGCAGCTTGGAACTAGCGGGAGAGAATATGCAGTATTTT. Translating it yields CASSLELAGENMQYF. This rearrangement joins TRBV7-8 to TRBJ2-3; 11 bases fit TRBD2. This CDR3 spans 15 amino acids. J was trimmed by 11 bases and V by 3 bases; bases with no gene match: 10. CDR1 is SGHVS, CDR2 FQNEAQ, per germline.

As concerns this clonotype: The final CDR3 position lacks the conserved phenylalanine or tryptophan, pointing to a likely read error. CDR3: CASSWGRGLYTEAFI. The DNA of the CDR3 is TGTGCCAGCAGCTGGGGCAGGGGTTTGTACACTGAAGCTTTCATT. The V and J genes are TRBV11-2 and TRBJ1-1, with D perhaps TRBD1 (6 bases). The CDR3 sequence is 15 residues long. V shed 4 bases and J shed 3 bases, with 15 bases lying between them. Germline V CDR1 and CDR2: SGHAT, FQNNGV.

To note about this clonotype: Because the CDR3 is missing its conserved closing phenylalanine or tryptophan, this is likely a read error. The chain couples TRBV7-3 to TRBJ2-1; D assignment may be TRBD1 or TRBD2 (5 bases each). CDR3 size: 16 residues. CDR1 is SGHTA, CDR2 FQGTGA, per germline. CDR3 protein: CASSRTGTRTYNEQFL. CDR3 coding DNA: TGTGCCAGCAGTCGAACCGGGACCAGAACCTATAATGAGCAGTTCTTA.

This chain uses TRBV4-1 with TRBJ2-5, with 11 bases identical to TRBD1. The CDR3 runs 16 residues. Germline CDR1 MGHRA, CDR2 YSYEKL. With 6 bases clipped from V and 1 base from J, the junction kept 7 bases outside the gene matches. CDR3 region: CASRQDGTGGQETQYF. In nucleotides, the CDR3 is TGCGCCAGCAGGCAGGACGGGACAGGGGGCCAAGAGACCCAGTACTTC.

About this clonotype itself: Sequence at one end of the junction differs from germline and may be a read error. The chain carries TRBV5-4 and TRBJ2-3; 7 nucleotides match TRBD2. Looked up from germline, CDR1 is SGHNT and CDR2 is YYREEE (reference sequence). The CDR3 is 14 residues long. The CDR3 bases are TGTACCAGCAGTCGAGGGACTATCGGAGATACGCAGTATTTT. This encodes CTSSRGTIGDTQYF.

V usage is TRBV28 and J usage is TRBJ2-5, with 8 bases matching TRBD1. The CDR3 has 15 residues. J was trimmed by 7 bases and V by 6 bases; bases with no gene match: 13. The germline V gene encodes CDR1 MDHEN and CDR2 SYDVKM. The CDR3 spells CASSTYQGAVVTQYF. The CDR3 nucleotides read TGTGCCAGCAGCACGTACCAGGGGGCAGTGGTGACCCAGTACTTC.

Note on this clonotype: At one end the junction does not follow the germline gene, possibly because of a read error. The chain employs TRBV11-1 and TRBJ2-1, with D possibly TRBD2 on 5 matching bases. Germline assignment: CDR1 SGHAT and CDR2 FQDESV (reference sequence). The CDR3 has 17 amino acids. The CDR3 loop reads CASGSNGMSRLFNELFF. CDR3 DNA sequence: TGTGCCAGCGGTTCAAACGGGATGAGCAGGTTGTTTAATGAGCTGTTCTTC.

The genes are TRBV7-8 and TRBJ1-2; D remains unclear. V lost 1 base, J lost 7 bases, and 13 bases lay in between. CDR1 and CDR2 from the germline V gene are SGHVS and FQNEAQ. The CDR3 runs 14 residues. CDR3 in amino acids: CASSLGDDSSGYTF. The CDR3, as DNA: TGTGCCAGCAGCTTAGGGGATGACTCCTCTGGCTACACCTTC.

A note on this clonotype: A read error may account for a junction end that differs from germline. The V call is TRBV4-2, the J call TRBJ2-5; D unclear. CDR3 length equals 12 residues. Germline V gives CDR1 LGHNA, CDR2 YNFKEQ. CDR3 loop: CASSQGRNERYF. The CDR3 region has the DNA TGTGCCAGTAGCCAAGGTCGGAACGAGCGGTACTTC.

The chain is built from TRBV11-1 and TRBJ2-1, with TRBD2 matching over 13 bases. The CDR3 runs to 17 residues. Germline CDR1 and CDR2: SGHAT and FQDESV (reference sequence). V lost 3 bases and J lost 5; bases outside the gene matches: 7. The CDR3 sequence is CASSFPGTSGINNEQFF. CDR3 DNA: TGTGCCAGCAGCTTTCCCGGGACTAGCGGGATCAACAATGAGCAGTTCTTC.

About this clonotype: One end of the junction is discordant with germline, which a read error may explain. The gene calls are TRBV11-1 and TRBJ2-1; TRBD2 agrees at 9 bases. Germline assignment: CDR1 SGHAT and CDR2 FQDESV (reference sequence). This CDR3 is built from 13 residues. CDR3 sequence (DNA): TGTGCCAGTAGTGCGGGAGGGCCGAATGAGCAGTCCTTC. It specifies CASSAGGPNEQSF.

This clonotype has at least ten counts. The rearrangement uses TRBV4-1 and TRBJ1-2; 8 bases line up with TRBD1. The CDR3 consists of 16 residues. V was pared by 8 bases and J by 4 bases, with 15 bases of the junction left unmatched. The germline CDR1 and CDR2 sequences are MGHRA and YSYEKL. The CDR3, as DNA: TGCGCCAGCTCGCAATCCGGGACAGGCGATTTCTATGGCTACACCTTC. Its translation is CASSQSGTGDFYGYTF.

A remark on this clonotype: This clone may be a read error of a much larger clone one base away. The chain couples TRBV28 to TRBJ1-4, with a tentative D call TRBD1 (5 bases). The germline CDR1 and CDR2 sequences are MDHEN and SYDVKM. This CDR3 comprises 17 residues. V dropped 5 bases and J dropped 8 bases, with 24 bases sitting between them. The CDR3 DNA reads TGTGCCAGCAGTCTAACAACCCTCCTACAGGAATCGGAAAAACTGTTTTTT. It yields the protein CASSLTTLLQESEKLFF. The full variable domain, rest sourced from reference TRBV28 and TRBJ1-4, is DVKVTQSSRYLVKRTGEKVFLECVQDMDHENMFWYRQDPGLGLRLIYFSYDVKMKEKGDIPEGYSVSREKKERFSLILESASTNQTSMYLCASSLTTLLQESEKLFFGSGTQLSVL.

This clonotype was seen a handful of times. A much more abundant neighbour one base away suggests this may be a read error. The chain has TRBV5-1 and TRBJ2-7; D uncertain. V was pared by 7 bases and J by 4 bases, with 15 bases between. Germline CDR1 SGHRS, CDR2 YFSETQ. The CDR3 totals 13 residues. The CDR3 loop is CASARRSSYEQYF. DNA for the CDR3: TGCGCCAGCGCCCGCAGGAGTTCTTACGAGCAGTACTTC.

Note on this clonotype: The junction and the germline gene differ at one end; a read error may be behind it. The chain combines TRBV11-2 with TRBJ2-5; 7 bases map to TRBD2. The CDR3 consists of 15 residues. Looked up from germline, CDR1 is SGHAT and CDR2 is FQNNGV. The CDR3: CANSLGASGQETHYF. CDR3 sequence (DNA): TGTGCCAACAGCTTAGGTGCTAGCGGACAAGAGACCCATTACTTC.

As to this clonotype: The conserved closing phenylalanine or tryptophan is absent in this CDR3, likely reflecting a read error. The genes are TRBV12-3 or TRBV12-4 and TRBJ2-7; 10 bases line up with TRBD2. The V gene end was trimmed by 8 bases and the J gene end by 3 bases; junction bases not matched to a gene: 10. CDR3 length: 15 residues. CDR3 coding DNA: TGTGCCAGCCCCGATAGTACTAGCGGGATCTACGAGCAGTACTTG. The encoded protein is CASPDSTSGIYEQYL.

This clonotype has at least ten counts. The V gene is TRBV6-6, the J gene TRBJ2-1, with no clear D. Looked up from germline, CDR1 is MNHNY and CDR2 is SVGAGI (reference sequence). The CDR3 contains 14 residues. The V end was cut by 2 bases, the J end by 8 bases, with 13 bases between. This CDR3 reads CASSYLISAHEQFF. The CDR3 region has the DNA TGTGCCAGCAGTTACCTGATCAGTGCCCATGAGCAGTTCTTC.

As concerns this clonotype: The junction departs from germline at one end; a sequencing error may be responsible. The rearrangement joins TRBV11-3 to TRBJ2-4, with a possible D match to TRBD1 (5 bases). Germline V gene sequence: CDR1 SGHNT, CDR2 YENEEA. The CDR3 has 16 residues. This chain's CDR3 is CASSLVASPDKNTQYF. The CDR3 bases are TGTGCCAGCAGCTTAGTAGCCTCTCCGGACAAAAACACTCAGTATTTC.

As concerns this clonotype: An end of the junction differs from the germline gene, which may be a read error. The chain has TRBV6-1 and TRBJ2-5; TRBD1 matches 9 bases. The V gene's germline CDR1 is MNHNS and CDR2 SASEGT. The CDR3 is 15 amino acids. CDR3 nucleotide sequence: TGTGCCAGCAGTGATCCCCGACAGGGGGTAATGGCCCAATACTTC. It translates to CASSDPRQGVMAQYF.

CDR3 amino acids: CASSSGASSIGALTDTQYF. CDR3 nucleotides: TGTGCCAGCAGCTCTGGGGCAAGCTCTATTGGAGCCCTCACAGATACGCAGTATTTT. This sequence joins TRBV11-1 and TRBJ2-3; a possible D gene is TRBD1 (5 bases). This CDR3 has 19 residues. CDR1 is SGHAT and CDR2 is FQDESV in the germline V gene (reference sequence). The germline V and J ends were trimmed by 4 bases and 2 bases, with 25 bases remaining between them.

Remarks on this clonotype: The junction and the germline gene differ at one end; a read error may be behind it. The CDR3 bases are TGTGCCAGCACCCCTCAGAGAGGGGGCGGAACCACAGATACGCTGTATTTT. This translates into CASTPQRGGGTTDTLYF. The chain employs TRBV28 and TRBJ2-3, with TRBD1 matching 7 bases. The germline V gene encodes CDR1 MDHEN and CDR2 SYDVKM. This CDR3 contains 17 residues.